This T cell receptor beta chain was recorded in a study of cytomegalovirus exposure and HLA in healthy donors. Study-level background: Of roughly 400 genotyped donors, roughly 76% grouped in the Caucasian-associated ancestry cluster. Notes on the study in general: At a 0.05 false discovery rate, a later analysis found roughly 17,000 TCR beta sequences to be associated with HLA alleles.

Comments on this clone: What it binds is unknown.

V was trimmed by 7 bases and J by 0 bases, leaving 21 bases between them. There are 17 residues in the CDR3. Germline V lookup: CDR1 LNHDA, CDR2 SQIVND (reference sequence). Healthy donors of bone marrow made up the group. PCR was performed using 60 Vbeta and 13 Jbeta primers. In the source study's methods: Roughly 10 million shared chains were among about 80 million unique TCR beta chains counted in a later analysis. Measured with immunoSEQ multiplex PCR; TCRdb has only the in-frame clones, and not every one. That table is the source of V, J and clone size, and D and trimming were worked out from the DNA. The sample has about 110,000 clones; around 75% are singletons.

This chain connects TRBV19 to TRBJ1-1; D possibly corresponds to TRBD1 (5 bases). The TCR sequence derives from a male donor in good health and CMV-seropositive. Input material: PBMCs. CDR3 protein: CASTPLMGRAMNTEAFF. The CDR3 bases are TGTGCCAGTACCCCCCTGATGGGCAGGGCCATGAACACTGAAGCTTTCTTT.